This T cell receptor (beta chain) was recorded in a study of multiple sclerosis patients with progressive multifocal leukoencephalopathy. Study overall: The control group, sampled over time, had multiple sclerosis, received natalizumab and did not develop PML. Overall study results and limits: Lower normalized Shannon entropy suggested reduced TRB diversity in most PML patients.

The time point denotes: before natalizumab initiation. The CDR3 is 14 amino acids. The assay was run at survey level. Data came from immunoSEQ multiplex PCR; TCRdb stores just in-frame clones and leaves some out. Of roughly 30,000 clones listed, 89% are singletons. A single count supports this clone. Its antigen is currently unknown. The chain is built from TRBV21-1 and TRBJ2-2; the listed D gene, TRBD1, was not tested against the DNA. TRBV21-1 is classified as a pseudogene. Sequenced material: PBMCs. The sequence was obtained from a human donor with multiple sclerosis. The CDR3 reads CASSNQGLAGELFF. The CDR3 nucleotides read TGTGCCAGCAGCAATCAGGGGCTGGCCGGGGAGCTGTTTTTT.